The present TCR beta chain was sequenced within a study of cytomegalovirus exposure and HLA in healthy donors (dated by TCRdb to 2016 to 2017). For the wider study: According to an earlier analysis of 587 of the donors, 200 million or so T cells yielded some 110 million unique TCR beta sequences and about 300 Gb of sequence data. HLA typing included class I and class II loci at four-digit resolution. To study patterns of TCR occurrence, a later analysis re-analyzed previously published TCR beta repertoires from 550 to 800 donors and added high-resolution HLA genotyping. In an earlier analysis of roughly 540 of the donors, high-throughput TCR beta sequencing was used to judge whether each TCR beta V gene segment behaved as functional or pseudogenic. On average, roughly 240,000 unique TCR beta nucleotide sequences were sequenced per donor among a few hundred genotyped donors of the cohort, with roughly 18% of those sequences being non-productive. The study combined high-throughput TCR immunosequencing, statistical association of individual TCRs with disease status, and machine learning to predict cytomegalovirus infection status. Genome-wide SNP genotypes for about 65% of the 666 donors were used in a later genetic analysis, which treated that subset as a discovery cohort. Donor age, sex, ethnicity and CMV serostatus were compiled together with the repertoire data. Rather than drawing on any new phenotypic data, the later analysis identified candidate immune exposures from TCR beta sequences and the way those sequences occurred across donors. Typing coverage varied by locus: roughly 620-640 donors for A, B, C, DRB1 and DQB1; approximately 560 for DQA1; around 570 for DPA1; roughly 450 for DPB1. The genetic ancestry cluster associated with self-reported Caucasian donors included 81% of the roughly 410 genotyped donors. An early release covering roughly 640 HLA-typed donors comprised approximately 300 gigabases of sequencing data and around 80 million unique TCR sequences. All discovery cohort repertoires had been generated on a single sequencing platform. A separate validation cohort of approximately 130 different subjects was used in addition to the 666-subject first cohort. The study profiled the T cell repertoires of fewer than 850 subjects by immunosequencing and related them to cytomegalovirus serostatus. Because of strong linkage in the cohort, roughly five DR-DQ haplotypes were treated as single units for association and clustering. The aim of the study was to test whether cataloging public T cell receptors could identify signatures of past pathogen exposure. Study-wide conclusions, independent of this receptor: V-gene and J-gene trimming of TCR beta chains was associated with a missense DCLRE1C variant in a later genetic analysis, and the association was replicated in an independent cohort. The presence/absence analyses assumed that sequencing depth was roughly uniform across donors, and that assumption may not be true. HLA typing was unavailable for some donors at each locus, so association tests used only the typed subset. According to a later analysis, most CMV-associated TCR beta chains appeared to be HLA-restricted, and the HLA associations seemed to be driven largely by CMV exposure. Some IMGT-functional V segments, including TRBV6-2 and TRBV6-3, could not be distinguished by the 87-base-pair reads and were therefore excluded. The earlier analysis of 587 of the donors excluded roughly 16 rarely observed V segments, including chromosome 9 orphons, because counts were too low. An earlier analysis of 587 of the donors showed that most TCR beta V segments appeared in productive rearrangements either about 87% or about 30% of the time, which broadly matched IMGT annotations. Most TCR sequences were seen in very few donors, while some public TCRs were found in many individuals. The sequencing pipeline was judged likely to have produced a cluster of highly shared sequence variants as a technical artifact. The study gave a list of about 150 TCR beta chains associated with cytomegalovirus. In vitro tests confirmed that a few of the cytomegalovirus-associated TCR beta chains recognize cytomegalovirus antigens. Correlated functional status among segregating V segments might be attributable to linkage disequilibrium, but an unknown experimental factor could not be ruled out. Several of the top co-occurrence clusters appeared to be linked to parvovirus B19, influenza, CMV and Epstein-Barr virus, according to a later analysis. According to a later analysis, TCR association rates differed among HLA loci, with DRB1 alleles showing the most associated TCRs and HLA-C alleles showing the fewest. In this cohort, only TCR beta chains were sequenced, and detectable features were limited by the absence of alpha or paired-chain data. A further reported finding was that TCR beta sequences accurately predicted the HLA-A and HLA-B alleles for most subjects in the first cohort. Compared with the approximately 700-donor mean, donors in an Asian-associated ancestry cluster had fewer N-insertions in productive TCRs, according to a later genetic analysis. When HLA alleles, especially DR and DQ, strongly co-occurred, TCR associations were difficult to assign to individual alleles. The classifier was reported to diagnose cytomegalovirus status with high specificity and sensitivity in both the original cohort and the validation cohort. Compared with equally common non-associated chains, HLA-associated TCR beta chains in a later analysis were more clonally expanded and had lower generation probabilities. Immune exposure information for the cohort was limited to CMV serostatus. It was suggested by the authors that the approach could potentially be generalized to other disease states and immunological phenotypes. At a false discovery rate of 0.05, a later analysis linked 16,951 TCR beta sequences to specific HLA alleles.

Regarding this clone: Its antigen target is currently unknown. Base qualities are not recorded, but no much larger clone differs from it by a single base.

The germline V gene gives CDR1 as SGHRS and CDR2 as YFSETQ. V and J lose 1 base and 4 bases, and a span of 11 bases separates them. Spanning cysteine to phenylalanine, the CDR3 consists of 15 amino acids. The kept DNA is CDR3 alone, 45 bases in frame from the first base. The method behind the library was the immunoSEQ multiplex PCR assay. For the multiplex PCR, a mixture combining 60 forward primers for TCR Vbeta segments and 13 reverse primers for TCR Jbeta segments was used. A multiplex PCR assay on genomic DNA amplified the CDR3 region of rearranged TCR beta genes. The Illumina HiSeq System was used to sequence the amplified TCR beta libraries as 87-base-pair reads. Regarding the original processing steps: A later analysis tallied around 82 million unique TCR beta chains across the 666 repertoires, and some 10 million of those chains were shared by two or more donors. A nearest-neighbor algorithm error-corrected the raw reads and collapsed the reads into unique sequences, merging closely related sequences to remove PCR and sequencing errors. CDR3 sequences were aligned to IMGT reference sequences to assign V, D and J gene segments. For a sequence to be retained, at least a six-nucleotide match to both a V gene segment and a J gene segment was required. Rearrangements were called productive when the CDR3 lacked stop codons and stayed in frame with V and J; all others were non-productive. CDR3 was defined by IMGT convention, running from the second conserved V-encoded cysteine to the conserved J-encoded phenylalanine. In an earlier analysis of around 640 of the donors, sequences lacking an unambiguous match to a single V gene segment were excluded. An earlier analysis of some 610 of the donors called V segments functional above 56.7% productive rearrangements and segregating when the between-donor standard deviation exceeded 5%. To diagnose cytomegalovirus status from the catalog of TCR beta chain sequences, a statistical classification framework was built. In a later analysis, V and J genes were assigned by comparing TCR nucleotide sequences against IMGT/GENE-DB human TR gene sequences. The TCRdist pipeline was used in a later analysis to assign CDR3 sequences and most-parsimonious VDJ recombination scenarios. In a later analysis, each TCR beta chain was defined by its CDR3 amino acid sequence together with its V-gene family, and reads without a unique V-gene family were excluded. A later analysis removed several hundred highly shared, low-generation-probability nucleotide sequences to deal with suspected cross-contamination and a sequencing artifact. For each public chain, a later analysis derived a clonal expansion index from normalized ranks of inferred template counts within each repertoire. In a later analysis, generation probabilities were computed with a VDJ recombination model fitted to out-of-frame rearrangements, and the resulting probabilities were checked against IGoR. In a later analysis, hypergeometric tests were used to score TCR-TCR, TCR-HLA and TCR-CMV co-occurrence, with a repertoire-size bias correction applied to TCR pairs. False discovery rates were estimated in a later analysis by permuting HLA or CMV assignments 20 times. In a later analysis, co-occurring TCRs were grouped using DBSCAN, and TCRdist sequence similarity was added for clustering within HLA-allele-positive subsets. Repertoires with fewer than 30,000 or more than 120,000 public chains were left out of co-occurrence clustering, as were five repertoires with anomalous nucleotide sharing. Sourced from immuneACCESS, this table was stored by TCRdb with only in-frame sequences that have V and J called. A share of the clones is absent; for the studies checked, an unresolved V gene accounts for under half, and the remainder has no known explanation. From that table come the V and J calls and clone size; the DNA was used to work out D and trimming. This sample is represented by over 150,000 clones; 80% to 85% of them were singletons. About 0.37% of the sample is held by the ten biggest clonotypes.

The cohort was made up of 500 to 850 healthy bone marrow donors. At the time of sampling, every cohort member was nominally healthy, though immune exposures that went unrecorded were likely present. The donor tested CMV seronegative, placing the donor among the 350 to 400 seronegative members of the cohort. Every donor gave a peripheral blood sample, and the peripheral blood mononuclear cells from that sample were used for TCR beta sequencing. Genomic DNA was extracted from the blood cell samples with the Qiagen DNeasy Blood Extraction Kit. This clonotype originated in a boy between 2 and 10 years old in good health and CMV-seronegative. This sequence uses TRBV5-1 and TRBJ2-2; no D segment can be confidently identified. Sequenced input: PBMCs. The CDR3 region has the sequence CASSLTQVRTGELFF. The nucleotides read TGCGCCAGCAGCTTGACGCAGGTCCGCACCGGGGAGCTGTTTTTT. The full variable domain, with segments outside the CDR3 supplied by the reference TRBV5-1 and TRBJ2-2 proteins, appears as KAGVTQTPRYLIKTRGQQVTLSCSPISGHRSVSWYQQTPGQGLQFLFEYFSETQRNKGNFPGRFSGRQFSNSRSEMNVSTLELGDSALYLCASSLTQVRTGELFFGEGSRLTVL.